The 25 T cell receptor beta chains listed next were all sequenced from one sample in a study of T-cell memory formation after mild COVID-19. TCRdb fed the 5' RACE reads into MiXCR, producing one record per CDR3 protein. The sample includes around 450,000 distinct CDR3 sequences, 15% to 25% of them seen just once. The material sequenced was PBMCs or a T cell subset sorted from them (not recorded which). The receptors shown here come from an adult woman who had mild COVID-19 (a few samples of this study predate the infection). Cell type and time point are not known.

This rearrangement joins TRBV12-3 or TRBV12-4 to TRBJ1-3, with TRBD1 matching over 9 bases. The CDR3 is 20 amino acids. Trimming cost V 1 base and J 1 base; bases outside gene matches: 14. CDR3 in DNA: TGTGCCAGCAGTTTAGAGGCGGGACAGGGTAGATGGAGGTCTGGAAACACCATATATTTT. Its protein is CASSLEAGQGRWRSGNTIYF.

The chain is built from TRBV24-1 and TRBJ2-2, with 11 bases aligning to TRBD2. V lost 3 bases and J lost 1; bases outside the gene matches: 3. CDR1 and CDR2 (germline): KGHDR, SFDVKD. The CDR3 sequence is 17 residues long. The CDR3 loop is CATSDPGTSGNTGELFF. For the CDR3, the DNA is TGTGCCACCAGTGATCCGGGGACTAGCGGGAACACCGGGGAGCTGTTTTTT.

The rearrangement links TRBV20-1 to TRBJ1-6; 11 bases align to TRBD1. The germline V gene encodes CDR1 DFQATT and CDR2 SNEGSKA (reference sequence). The junction had 4 bases not matched to a gene; V was cut back by 5 bases and J by 7 bases. The CDR3 covers 14 residues. This chain's CDR3 is CSALRDRGNSPLHF. The CDR3 nucleotides read TGCAGTGCTCTCCGGGACAGGGGGAATTCACCCCTCCACTTT.

CDR3: CASSFATGTGVSYEQYF. DNA for the CDR3: TGTGCCAGCAGTTTCGCGACCGGGACAGGGGTCTCCTACGAGCAGTACTTC. The V gene is TRBV11-2, the J gene TRBJ2-7; 10 bases match TRBD1. The length of the CDR3 is 17 residues. Trimming took 6 bases from V and 0 from J; bases not matched to a gene: 11. Germline V gene sequence: CDR1 SGHAT, CDR2 FQNNGV.

The rearrangement uses TRBV2 and TRBJ2-2; tentatively, D is TRBD1 (6 bases). CDR1 SNHLY and CDR2 FYNNEI come from the germline V gene. The CDR3 consists of 15 residues. The V and J ends lost 6 bases and 2 bases respectively, with 13 bases between them. As DNA, the CDR3 is TGTGCCAGCAGCCGGACAGTACCTAACACCGGGGAGCTGTTTTTT. Translating it yields CASSRTVPNTGELFF.

The rearrangement uses TRBV7-9 and TRBJ2-7, with 7 bases lining up with TRBD1. This CDR3 contains 15 residues. Germline lookup yields CDR1 SEHNR and CDR2 FQNEAQ (reference sequence). The V segment lost 7 bases and the J segment 2 bases; nucleotides outside the gene matches: 11. The CDR3 sequence is CASTFGTAPTYEQYF. The DNA for the CDR3 is TGTGCCAGCACGTTCGGGACAGCCCCTACCTACGAGCAGTACTTC.

The J gene is TRBJ1-2, the V gene TRBV18; D is unclear. Deletions cut 0 bases from V and 2 bases from J, with 10 bases between. CDR1 KGHSH and CDR2 LQKENI come from the germline V gene. This CDR3 has 15 residues. DNA of the CDR3: TGTGCCAGCTCACCACCGAGTGGGCAGAACTATGGCTACACCTTC. Its translation: CASSPPSGQNYGYTF.

This CDR3 reads CASSYEGSNYGYTF. The CDR3 bases are TGTGCCAGCAGTTACGAGGGGAGTAACTATGGCTACACCTTC. The chain links TRBV6-6 to TRBJ1-2; maybe TRBD1 (5 bases). The V end was cut by 2 bases, the J end by 1 base, with 8 bases between. This CDR3 is 14 amino acids long. CDR1 and CDR2 from the germline V gene are MNHNY and SVGAGI (reference sequence).

This clonotype was observed a few times. The chain uses TRBV5-1 and TRBJ1-5; TRBD1 matches at 8 bases. CDR1 and CDR2 from the germline V gene are SGHRS and YFSETQ. The CDR3 covers 16 residues. V was clipped by 4 bases and J by 4 bases; unmatched bases: 10. The CDR3 DNA is TGCGCCAGCAGCCCCGGAGGGGGACAGGAGAATCAGCCCCAGCATTTT. Translation gives CASSPGGGQENQPQHF.

The chain has TRBV7-3 and TRBJ2-1; D could derive from TRBD1 or TRBD2 (6 bases each). Looked up from germline, CDR1 is SGHTA and CDR2 is FQGTGA. V lost 6 bases and J 6 bases, leaving 21 bases between the germline ends. The CDR3 consists of 16 residues. CDR3 sequence reads: CASSFGTTGGGNEQFF. The CDR3 DNA is TGTGCCAGCAGTTTCGGGACAACTGGAGGGGGCAATGAGCAGTTCTTC.

J is TRBJ2-7 and V is TRBV20-1, with D possibly TRBD1 on 5 matching bases. V was cut by 3 bases and J by 3 bases, with 9 bases left in between. The germline CDR1 and CDR2 sequences are DFQATT and SNEGSKA (reference sequence). The CDR3 extends over 12 amino acids. CDR3 sequence reads: CSARDTNYEQYF. The CDR3 DNA sequence: TGCAGTGCTAGGGACACCAACTACGAGCAGTACTTC.

This clonotype occurred a few times. The chain links TRBV4-1 to TRBJ1-5; D perhaps matches TRBD1 (5 bases). V was shortened by 1 base and J by 3 bases, with 19 bases between the two germline ends. The CDR3 contains 18 residues. From germline, CDR1 is MGHRA and CDR2 YSYEKL. CDR3 protein: CASSQGGTGSKNNQPQHF. In nucleotides, the CDR3 is TGCGCCAGCAGCCAAGGGGGGACGGGGAGTAAAAACAATCAGCCCCAGCATTTT.

There are a few counts of this clonotype. This sequence joins TRBV7-9 and TRBJ2-1; D is possibly TRBD2 (5 bases). The V and J ends lost 0 bases and 0 bases respectively, with 9 bases between them. The germline V gene encodes CDR1 SEHNR and CDR2 FQNEAQ (reference sequence). The CDR3 consists of 16 residues. As DNA, the CDR3 is TGTGCCAGCAGCTTAGCTAGCGTGAGCTCCTACAATGAGCAGTTCTTC. It encodes CASSLASVSSYNEQFF.

This clonotype occurred a few times. The chain joins TRBV12-3 or TRBV12-4 to TRBJ1-1, with TRBD1 as a possible D gene (5 bases). This CDR3 is 14 amino acids long. The V end lost 5 bases, the J end lost 0 bases, and 10 bases lay between the germline ends. In nucleotides, the CDR3 is TGTGCCAGCAGTACGGGACCGATGAACACTGAAGCTTTCTTT. It yields the protein CASSTGPMNTEAFF.

Only a few counts were recorded for this clonotype. The V and J genes are TRBV5-1 and TRBJ2-3; TRBD2 is a possible D gene (6 bases). This CDR3 has 14 amino acids. Germline CDR1 and CDR2: SGHRS and YFSETQ. Trimming pared 4 bases from V and 3 bases from J, leaving 12 bases between. CDR3: CASSMGGETDTQYF. The CDR3 DNA follows: TGCGCCAGCAGCATGGGCGGGGAAACAGATACGCAGTATTTT.

This rearrangement joins TRBV5-1 to TRBJ1-2, with 11 nucleotides matching TRBD1. The CDR3 is 17 amino acids. J was trimmed by 1 base and V by 2 bases; bases with no gene match: 7. CDR1 is SGHRS and CDR2 is YFSETQ in the germline V gene. CDR3 nucleotides: TGCGCCAGCAGCTTTCCGCGGACAGGGGGCAATAACTATGGCTACACCTTC. Residues: CASSFPRTGGNNYGYTF.

This clonotype showed up just a few times. This chain connects TRBV6-4 to TRBJ2-2, with a weak D call TRBD1 (6 bases). V lost 10 bases and J 3 bases, leaving 15 bases between the germline ends. The CDR3 is 14 amino acids. Looked up from germline, CDR1 is MRHNA and CDR2 is SNTAGT. The chain's CDR3 is CATKQGTHTGELFF. CDR3 nucleotide sequence: TGTGCCACCAAACAGGGTACTCACACCGGGGAGCTGTTTTTT.

The chain couples TRBV7-3 to TRBJ2-1; D might be TRBD2 (6 bases). The CDR3 covers 15 residues. From germline, CDR1 is SGHTA and CDR2 FQGTGA. V was cut by 5 bases and J by 2 bases, with 13 bases left in between. The DNA for the CDR3 is TGTGCCAGCAGCCCTTCTGCTAGCGCCTACAATGAGCAGTTCTTC. Its translation is CASSPSASAYNEQFF.

There are a few counts of this clonotype. The J gene is TRBJ2-7, the V gene TRBV20-1; 9 bases fit TRBD1. The CDR3 consists of 14 residues. The trim removed 5 bases at V and 6 bases at J, leaving 11 bases unmatched. In germline, CDR1 is DFQATT, CDR2 SNEGSKA (reference sequence). This CDR3 reads CSAPGTGNRFEQYF. In nucleotides, the CDR3 is TGCAGTGCTCCCGGGACAGGGAATAGATTCGAGCAGTACTTC.

V usage is TRBV29-1 and J usage is TRBJ2-5; 9 nucleotides match TRBD2. The CDR3 totals 13 residues. CDR1 is SQVTM and CDR2 is ANQGSEA in the germline V gene. After removal of 3 bases from V and 5 bases from J, the junction contained 4 bases not matched to a gene. The CDR3 region has the DNA TGCAGCGTTGATTGGACTAGCGTCGAGACCCAGTACTTC. It codes for CSVDWTSVETQYF.

This clonotype came up a few times. The V call is TRBV24-1, the J call TRBJ2-3, with D possibly matching TRBD2 (5 bases). CDR3 size: 15 residues. CDR1 and CDR2 from the germline V gene are KGHDR and SFDVKD. The germline V and J ends were trimmed by 3 bases and 2 bases, with 11 bases remaining between them. The CDR3 sequence: CATSDPSGNTDTQYF. Here the CDR3 DNA reads TGTGCCACCAGTGATCCGAGCGGCAACACAGATACGCAGTATTTT.

J is TRBJ1-5 and V is TRBV3-1, with a weak D call TRBD1 (5 bases). The CDR3 loop spans 14 amino acids. The V end was cut by 0 bases, the J end by 5 bases, with 8 bases between. Germline-derived CDR1 and CDR2 are LGHDT and YNNKEL (reference sequence). In DNA form, the CDR3 reads TGTGCCAGCAGCCAAGATAGCAGGGATCAGCCCCAGCATTTT. Protein: CASSQDSRDQPQHF.

V gene TRBV12-3 or TRBV12-4 combines with J gene TRBJ2-1; 10 nucleotides line up with TRBD2. The CDR3 loop spans 17 amino acids. Trimming cost V 3 bases and J 2 bases; bases outside gene matches: 7. CDR3 residues: CASSFEPLAGAYNEQFF. In DNA, the CDR3 is TGTGCCAGCAGTTTTGAACCGCTAGCGGGGGCCTACAATGAGCAGTTCTTC.

The chain employs TRBV20-1 and TRBJ2-7; maybe TRBD1 (6 bases). The CDR3 is 15 residues long. V dropped 7 bases and J dropped 5 bases, with 24 bases sitting between them. Germline loops: CDR1 DFQATT, CDR2 SNEGSKA (reference sequence). The CDR3, as DNA: TGCAGTGTTCCCGAATTTAGGGGGTCCCGGGACGAGCAGTACTTC. Its protein product is CSVPEFRGSRDEQYF.

This clonotype was seen a handful of times. The chain employs TRBV20-1 and TRBJ2-7; D may be TRBD1 or TRBD2 (5 bases each). This CDR3 has 15 amino acids. V lost 1 base to trimming and J lost 2 bases, with 15 bases between them. Germline assignment: CDR1 DFQATT and CDR2 SNEGSKA (reference sequence). This chain's CDR3 is CSARVQTGPTYEQYF. CDR3 DNA sequence: TGCAGTGCTAGAGTCCAGACGGGGCCCACCTACGAGCAGTACTTC.